These 20 T cell receptor beta chains were all obtained from the same sample, sequenced in a study of neurological immune-mediated disorders. A single record per CDR3 protein comes from TCRdb applying MiXCR to the 5' RACE reads. The sample holds around 10,000 distinct CDR3 sequences, 21% seen once. The sample comprised CD8+ T cells from blood. These receptors were collected from an older woman with HTLV-1-associated myelopathy (HAM/TSP).

Details on this clonotype: The junction differs from germline at one of its ends, possibly a read error. The CDR3 is CSATSGGVANEHFF. CDR3 sequence (DNA): TGCAGTGCTACAAGCGGGGGGGTGGCAAATGAGCACTTCTTC. This chain joins TRBV20-1 and TRBJ2-1, with TRBD2 identical over 10 bases. CDR3 length: 14 residues. CDR1 is DFQATT and CDR2 is SNEGSKA in the germline V gene (reference sequence).

In this sample, this clonotype turned up many times. This chain uses TRBV4-1 with TRBJ1-1; 8 bases are a match to TRBD1. CDR3 size: 14 residues. The junction had 4 bases not matched to a gene; V was cut back by 3 bases and J by 4 bases. Per the germline V gene, CDR1 is MGHRA and CDR2 is YSYEKL. As DNA, the CDR3 is TGCGCCAGCAGCCAGGCAGGGGGCGGCACTGAAGCTTTCTTT. Translated, it gives CASSQAGGGTEAFF.

Ten or more counts support this clonotype. The V call is TRBV6-1, the J call TRBJ2-7; 8 bases are a match to TRBD2. In germline, CDR1 is MNHNS, CDR2 SASEGT. Trimming took 9 bases from V and 6 from J; bases not matched to a gene: 13. The length of the CDR3 is 14 residues. CDR3 nucleotide sequence: TGTGCCAGTTCCAAGGGAGCGGGGGTTGGCGAGCAGTACTTC. This sequence encodes CASSKGAGVGEQYF.

This clonotype was detected ten times or more. V gene TRBV7-8 combines with J gene TRBJ1-1, with D possibly matching TRBD1 (5 bases). The CDR3 is made up of 16 amino acids. The germline V gene encodes CDR1 SGHVS and CDR2 FQNEAQ. V gave up 0 bases and J gave up 4 bases, with 15 bases separating them. In DNA form, the CDR3 reads TGTGCCAGCAGCTTAGCTCGTGGGGCTAGGGGCACTGAAGCTTTCTTT. Amino acids: CASSLARGARGTEAFF.

The V and J genes are TRBV20-1 and TRBJ2-1, with 10 bases identical to TRBD2. V lost 6 bases and J lost 6; bases outside the gene matches: 5. The CDR3 consists of 13 residues. Per germline, CDR1 DFQATT and CDR2 SNEGSKA (reference sequence). Here the CDR3 DNA reads TGCAGTGCCACTAGCGGGGCGGCCAATGAGCAGTTCTTC. Protein sequence: CSATSGAANEQFF.

This clonotype was counted many times. This chain links TRBV29-1 with TRBJ2-7; D is ambiguous. Germline V CDR1 and CDR2: SQVTM, ANQGSEA. The CDR3 contains 13 residues. The V and J ends lost 0 bases and 1 base respectively, with 7 bases between them. CDR3 sequence: CSVEDGSSYEQYF. The CDR3 DNA sequence: TGCAGCGTTGAAGATGGGTCTTCCTACGAGCAGTACTTC.

There are many counts of this clonotype. The J gene is TRBJ1-6, the V gene TRBV6-8, with TRBD1 identical over 8 bases. From germline, CDR1 is MNHGY and CDR2 SAAAGT. V gave up 2 bases and J gave up 11 bases; unmatched junction bases: 11. This CDR3 spans 16 amino acids. The CDR3 loop reads CASSYPQQGGSTPLHF. CDR3 DNA sequence: TGTGCCAGCAGTTACCCTCAACAGGGGGGGAGCACACCCCTCCACTTT.

In this sample, this clonotype turned up many times. The gene calls are TRBV3-1 and TRBJ1-5; D not resolved. Trimming took off 1 base at V and 1 base at J, with 14 bases between the two ends. This CDR3 region has 17 residues. The germline V gene encodes CDR1 LGHDT and CDR2 YNNKEL (reference sequence). The CDR3 coding sequence is TGTGCCAGCAGCCAAGGTCCGAGGTATGGAAGCAATCAGCCCCAGCATTTT. Amino acid sequence: CASSQGPRYGSNQPQHF.

There are many counts of this clonotype. V and J are TRBV5-1 and TRBJ2-1; D perhaps matches TRBD2 (6 bases). The V end lost 2 bases, the J end lost 8 bases, and 11 bases lay between the germline ends. Germline assignment: CDR1 SGHRS and CDR2 YFSETQ. The CDR3 sequence is 13 residues long. The CDR3 region has the DNA TGCGCCAGCAGCTTACCTAGCGTCGATGAGCAGTTCTTC. Translated: CASSLPSVDEQFF.

The V gene is TRBV6-1, the J gene TRBJ2-2; 9 nucleotides align to TRBD1. V shed 6 bases and J 6 bases; nucleotides not matched to a gene: 20. CDR1 is MNHNS and CDR2 is SASEGT in the germline V gene. The CDR3 contains 19 residues. CDR3: CASSPRDREEREAPGELFF. The CDR3 coding sequence is TGTGCCAGCAGCCCGAGGGACAGGGAAGAACGAGAAGCGCCCGGGGAGCTGTTTTTT.

This clonotype showed up many times. The genes are TRBV4-1 and TRBJ1-4; D possibly corresponds to TRBD1 (6 bases). The CDR3 covers 15 residues. The ends were cut back, 4 bases at V and 0 bases at J, with 9 bases in the middle. The germline V gene has CDR1 MGHRA and CDR2 YSYEKL. The CDR3 DNA reads as TGCGCCAGCAGCCGAAGGGACACAACTAATGAAAAACTGTTTTTT. It encodes CASSRRDTTNEKLFF.

This clonotype was found many times. This chain connects TRBV9 to TRBJ1-5; 7 bases align to TRBD1. The length of the CDR3 is 14 residues. The germline gives CDR1 SGDLS, CDR2 YYNGEE. V shed 4 bases and J 6 bases; nucleotides not matched to a gene: 7. The DNA for the CDR3 is TGTGCCAGCAGCACAGGGGTCCAAAGTCAGCCCCAGCATTTT. Encoded protein: CASSTGVQSQPQHF. Supplemented by reference TRBV9 and TRBJ1-5, the full variable domain reads DSGVTQTPKHLITATGQRVTLRCSPRSGDLSVYWYQQSLDQGLQFLIQYYNGEERAKGNILERFSAQQFPDLHSELNLSSLELGDSALYFCASSTGVQSQPQHFGDGTRLSIL.

This clonotype was seen repeatedly, ten times or more. The chain links TRBV4-1 to TRBJ2-2; 8 nucleotides line up with TRBD2. Germline CDR1 reads MGHRA; CDR2 reads YSYEKL. Unmatched junction bases numbered 10, after V lost 1 base and J lost 6 bases. This CDR3 contains 17 residues. CDR3 amino acids: CASSQGSGGLDSGELFF. Here the CDR3 DNA reads TGCGCCAGCAGCCAAGGGTCGGGGGGGCTCGATTCCGGGGAGCTGTTTTTT.

This clonotype was seen at least ten times. The V gene is TRBV20-1, the J gene TRBJ2-3, with TRBD2 identical over 8 bases. Germline CDR1 reads DFQATT; CDR2 reads SNEGSKA (reference sequence). Trimming cost V 6 bases and J 3 bases; bases outside gene matches: 8. This CDR3 has 14 residues. The CDR3 nucleotides read TGCAGTGCAGACTACGGGGGGGTGACAGATACGCAGTATTTT. It encodes CSADYGGVTDTQYF.

Of note for this clonotype: No DNA is shown, since the ends of the CDR3 on it are uncertain; the CDR3 is the one TCRdb lists. The V gene is TRBV9, the J gene TRBJ1-1. Germline V gene data show CDR1 as SGDLS and CDR2 as YYNGEE. The CDR3 has 21 residues if both end residues are counted. The CDR3 reads CASSFYICSASRQDMNTEAFF.

This clonotype was recorded many times. V usage is TRBV4-1 and J usage is TRBJ2-3, with D tentatively TRBD2 (6 bases). This CDR3 contains 15 residues. Trimming removed 0 bases at V and 2 bases at J, with 9 bases between. Germline lookup yields CDR1 MGHRA and CDR2 YSYEKL. For the CDR3, the DNA is TGCGCCAGCAGCCAAGAACGGCGGGACACAGATACGCAGTATTTT. Its translation is CASSQERRDTDTQYF.

This clonotype has ten or more counts. The chain joins TRBV18 to TRBJ1-5; tentatively, D is TRBD1 (5 bases). This CDR3 is built from 16 residues. Germline CDR1 and CDR2: KGHSH and LQKENI. The V end lost 6 bases, the J end lost 2 bases, and 17 bases lay between the germline ends. CDR3 region: CASSPRGGPGNQPQHF. CDR3 nucleotides: TGTGCCAGCTCCCCTCGTGGGGGTCCGGGCAATCAGCCCCAGCATTTT.

This clonotype was counted ten times or more. The V call is TRBV20-1, the J call TRBJ2-2; no reliable D call. The CDR3 runs 15 residues. Trimming left V 6 bases short and J 1 base short, with 15 bases between. CDR1 and CDR2 from the germline V gene are DFQATT and SNEGSKA (reference sequence). The CDR3 coding sequence is TGCAGTGCCCCTGACCAGCGATGGAACACCGGGGAGCTGTTTTTT. This sequence encodes CSAPDQRWNTGELFF.

This clonotype is classed as medium-sized. This sequence joins TRBV9 and TRBJ1-2; D is possibly TRBD1 (5 bases). The CDR3 covers 16 residues. V lost 7 bases and J 3 bases, leaving 22 bases between the germline ends. CDR1 SGDLS and CDR2 YYNGEE come from the germline V gene. In nucleotides, the CDR3 is TGTGCCAGCTCTCCAAGGACCGGGGCCCGAGACTATGGCTACACCTTC. Translating it yields CASSPRTGARDYGYTF.

This clonotype occurred many times. The chain carries TRBV5-1 and TRBJ2-3, with a weak D call TRBD2 (5 bases). Germline assignment: CDR1 SGHRS and CDR2 YFSETQ. The CDR3 length is 15 residues. The V gene lost 0 bases and the J gene lost 4 bases, with 12 bases spanning the gap. Here the CDR3 DNA reads TGCGCCAGCAGCTTGGCGGGGTTCTTGGCAGATACGCAGTATTTT. The encoded protein is CASSLAGFLADTQYF.